This T cell receptor (beta chain) derives from a study of T cells in localized non-small cell lung cancer. Study-level findings and limits: In adjacent lung appeared a median roughly 56 of the top 100 tumor clones. Uninvolved adjacent lung, not tumor, had the highest T cell clonality. The tumor had only one region sequenced, so heterogeneity remains possible. An association was observed between higher blood T cell density and longer overall survival.

This clone was recorded a few times. What it recognizes is unknown. Clones were read by immunoSEQ multiplex PCR, and TCRdb kept only the in-frame ones, dropping some. This table has 30,000 to 40,000 clones, approximately 87% appearing once. From germline, CDR1 is SGHAT and CDR2 FQNNGV. Trimming removed 3 bases at V and 2 bases at J, with 10 bases between. The CDR3 runs to 14 residues. The source of this sequence is a man between 40 and 75 years old with stage I lung adenocarcinoma. The chain recombines TRBV11-2 with TRBJ1-1; D is undetermined. The source was peripheral blood, collected before any cancer treatment. The CDR3 bases are TGTGCCAGCAGCTTGCGAGTCGTAAACACTGAAGCTTTCTTT. This codes for CASSLRVVNTEAFF.